This T cell receptor beta chain comes out of a study of identical twins. Comments on this clonotype: One junction end disagrees with the germline gene, perhaps due to a read error.

One entry per CDR3 protein, called by TCRdb with MiXCR from the 5' RACE reads. The sample carries nearly 200,000 distinct CDR3 sequences, less than 20% recorded once. This same sample was also taken into another study, of T cells expressing NK-cell markers. That investigation notes: Several donors likewise had their CD3+CD56-NKG2C+ fraction led by these clonotypes.

Sequenced input: CD8+ T cells sorted from blood. This TCR was sampled from a woman aged 18-30 years in good health.

CDR3 nucleotides: TGTGCCAGCCAGACCGGGACTAGAGTATACGAGCAGTGCTTC. This sequence encodes CASQTGTRVYEQCF. The rearrangement joins TRBV2 to TRBJ2-7, with 8 positions matching TRBD2. From germline, CDR1 is SNHLY and CDR2 FYNNEI. This CDR3 contains 14 residues.